One sample yielded the 25 T cell receptor beta chains listed below, sequenced in a study of CD8 T cells in ankylosing spondylitis. Findings and limits, study-wide: Characteristic, it appeared, of ankylosing spondylitis blood was a TCR beta motif of 7 or 8 highly homologous variants.

These TCRs' antigens remain unknown. TCRdb passed the 5' RACE reads through MiXCR, listing each CDR3 protein once. Among some 800,000 distinct CDR3 sequences listed, 12% were seen once. The sample was blood, either unsorted or a sorted T cell fraction (not recorded which). These receptors were obtained from a male donor with ankylosing spondylitis.

This chain connects TRBV20-1 to TRBJ1-1; 10 nucleotides align to TRBD1. In germline, CDR1 is DFQATT, CDR2 SNEGSKA (reference sequence). Trimming took 6 bases from V and 5 from J; bases not matched to a gene: 6. The CDR3 has 13 residues. This CDR3 is CSAPGTGVTEAFF. Here the CDR3 DNA reads TGCAGTGCACCCGGGACAGGGGTAACTGAAGCTTTCTTT.

This clonotype was seen at least ten times. The rearrangement links TRBV20-1 to TRBJ2-5; the D is unclear. V shed 5 bases and J shed 5 bases, with 15 bases lying between them. The CDR3 extends over 13 amino acids. Germline CDR1 and CDR2: DFQATT and SNEGSKA (reference sequence). In DNA, the CDR3 is TGCAGTGCTCGCGGTGTGGTGTGGGAGACCCAGTACTTC. The encoded protein is CSARGVVWETQYF.

The table lists this clonotype with a few counts. The chain recombines TRBV24-1 with TRBJ2-1; possible D gene TRBD2, 6 bases. Trimming took off 4 bases at V and 1 base at J, with 10 bases between the two ends. The germline gives CDR1 KGHDR, CDR2 SFDVKD. This CDR3 has 15 residues. CDR3 DNA: TGTGCCACCAGTGAAGACGGGAGATCCTACAATGAGCAGTTCTTC. Translation gives CATSEDGRSYNEQFF.

J is TRBJ2-7 and V is TRBV6-5; 8 bases line up with TRBD1. CDR3 length equals 14 residues. With V trimmed by 4 bases and J by 4 bases, 6 bases remained unmatched. Germline V CDR1 and CDR2: MNHEY, SVGAGI. CDR3 in amino acids: CASSSPQGAYEQYF. CDR3 nucleotides: TGTGCCAGCAGTTCCCCGCAGGGGGCGTACGAGCAGTACTTC.

In this sample, this clonotype turned up a few times. The chain combines TRBV5-1 with TRBJ1-1; no clear D. This CDR3 is 14 amino acids long. CDR1 is SGHRS and CDR2 is YFSETQ in the germline V gene. Deletions cut 0 bases from V and 3 bases from J, with 9 bases between. The CDR3 protein is CASSLDSVDTEAFF. CDR3 in DNA: TGCGCCAGCAGCTTGGACAGTGTGGACACTGAAGCTTTCTTT. Full variable domain (rest looked up from reference TRBV5-1 and TRBJ1-1): KAGVTQTPRYLIKTRGQQVTLSCSPISGHRSVSWYQQTPGQGLQFLFEYFSETQRNKGNFPGRFSGRQFSNSRSEMNVSTLELGDSALYLCASSLDSVDTEAFFGQGTRLTVV.

The rearrangement links TRBV6-2 or TRBV6-3 to TRBJ2-7, with D hard to call. V lost 0 bases and J 5 bases, leaving 20 bases between the germline ends. The CDR3 extends over 17 amino acids. Germline loops: CDR1 MNHEY, CDR2 SVGEGT. DNA of the CDR3: TGTGCCAGCAGTTACTCGCCCGCGATGACGGGTAGAGACGAGCAGTACTTC. This translates into CASSYSPAMTGRDEQYF.

The rearrangement joins TRBV14 to TRBJ2-2, with a possible D match to TRBD2 (6 bases). The CDR3 has 15 residues. Germline V gene data show CDR1 as SGHDN and CDR2 as FVKESK. V was trimmed by 3 bases and J by 3 bases, leaving 11 bases between them. CDR3 bases: TGTGCCAGCAGCCAGGTGGGAGGATACACCGGGGAGCTGTTTTTT. Its translation is CASSQVGGYTGELFF.

The rearrangement links TRBV5-1 to TRBJ2-7; D might be TRBD1 or TRBD2, each matching 5 bases. The CDR3 spans 14 residues. CDR1 and CDR2 from the germline V gene are SGHRS and YFSETQ. Trimming took off 2 bases at V and 2 bases at J, with 11 bases between the two ends. This CDR3 is CASSFGGPTYEQYF. The CDR3 region has the DNA TGCGCCAGCAGCTTTGGGGGTCCCACCTACGAGCAGTACTTC.

The chain carries TRBV20-1 and TRBJ2-3; possible D gene TRBD2, 6 bases. The CDR3 has 17 amino acids. Per germline, CDR1 DFQATT and CDR2 SNEGSKA (reference sequence). V was cut by 3 bases and J by 0 bases, with 19 bases left in between. The CDR3 loop is CSASGLRSGYSTDTQYF. CDR3 sequence (DNA): TGCAGTGCTAGCGGGCTCCGTAGCGGATATAGCACAGATACGCAGTATTTT.

This chain links TRBV6-5 with TRBJ2-7, with D possibly matching TRBD1 (6 bases). This CDR3 spans 13 amino acids. Trimming left V 8 bases short and J 3 bases short, with 14 bases between. Germline assignment: CDR1 MNHEY and CDR2 SVGAGI. Written as DNA, the CDR3 is TGTGCCAGCGGGTACAGGGCCTACTACGAGCAGTACTTC. This sequence encodes CASGYRAYYEQYF.

The chain couples TRBV2 to TRBJ2-4; D possibly corresponds to TRBD1 (5 bases). This CDR3 comprises 16 residues. Trimming took off 5 bases at V and 0 bases at J, with 14 bases between the two ends. CDR1 SNHLY and CDR2 FYNNEI come from the germline V gene. CDR3 loop: CASSSRVQLAKNIQYF. The CDR3 DNA follows: TGTGCCAGCAGTAGCAGGGTACAATTAGCCAAAAACATTCAGTACTTC.

The chain joins TRBV4-1 to TRBJ1-5; 10 nucleotides align to TRBD1. V was pared by 4 bases and J by 3 bases, with 6 bases of the junction left unmatched. The CDR3 sequence is 16 residues long. Germline V gives CDR1 MGHRA, CDR2 YSYEKL. In nucleotides, the CDR3 is TGCGCCAGCAGCCGATCCGGGACAGGGGTCAATCAGCCCCAGCATTTT. Translated, it gives CASSRSGTGVNQPQHF.

The chain employs TRBV20-1 and TRBJ2-5; D gene ambiguous. The length of the CDR3 is 14 residues. Germline V gene data show CDR1 as DFQATT and CDR2 as SNEGSKA (reference sequence). Trimming removed 0 bases from V and 5 bases from J, with 13 bases in between. The chain's CDR3 is CSARESLGRETQYF. The CDR3 DNA reads TGCAGTGCTAGAGAAAGCCTAGGCCGGGAGACCCAGTACTTC.

The gene calls are TRBV24-1 and TRBJ2-1, with 11 nucleotides matching TRBD2. Per the germline V gene, CDR1 is KGHDR and CDR2 is SFDVKD. Trimming at V came to 3 bases and at J to 4 bases, leaving 7 bases not matched to a gene. CDR3 length: 17 amino acids. The CDR3 DNA reads TGTGCCACCAGTGATGCCACCGGGACTAGCGGTTACAATGAGCAGTTCTTC. As protein: CATSDATGTSGYNEQFF.

This clonotype was picked up one time. The chain recombines TRBV27 with TRBJ2-1; tentative D call: TRBD1 (6 bases). V dropped 7 bases and J dropped 6 bases, with 13 bases sitting between them. From germline, CDR1 is MNHEY and CDR2 SMNVEV (reference sequence). This CDR3 is built from 13 residues. The CDR3 sequence is CASKNRDTNEQFF. In nucleotides, the CDR3 is TGTGCCAGCAAAAACCGGGACACCAATGAGCAGTTCTTC.

There are many counts of this clonotype. V and J are TRBV29-1 and TRBJ2-1; TRBD1 agrees at 7 bases. Germline loops: CDR1 SQVTM, CDR2 ANQGSEA. The CDR3 is made up of 13 amino acids. Germline trimming cut 7 bases from V and 5 bases from J; bases unmatched to any gene: 8. CDR3 sequence reads: CSGGQDPNNEQFF. CDR3 DNA: TGCAGCGGCGGACAGGATCCCAACAATGAGCAGTTCTTC.

As to this clonotype: A much larger clone differs by one base, so this may be a read error. The V call is TRBV29-1, the J call TRBJ2-5; tentatively, D is TRBD1 (7 bases). CDR1 is SQVTM, CDR2 ANQGSEA, per germline. The CDR3 consists of 13 residues. CDR3 nucleotides: TGCAGAGCAGACGCGGGACAGCAAGAGACCCAGTACTTC. This codes for CRADAGQQETQYF. The full variable domain, completed using reference TRBV29-1 and TRBJ2-5, is SAVISQKPSRDICQRGTSLTIQCQVDSQVTMMFWYRQQPGQSLTLIATANQGSEATYESGFVIDKFPISRPNLTFSTLTVSNMSPEDSSIYLCRADAGQQETQYFGPGTRLLVL.

This clonotype has more than one count but fewer than ten. The rearrangement joins TRBV28 to TRBJ2-7, with D tentatively TRBD1 or TRBD2 (6 bases each). The CDR3 is 13 amino acids. The V and J ends lost 6 bases and 7 bases respectively, with 16 bases between them. Germline V gene sequence: CDR1 MDHEN, CDR2 SYDVKM. In DNA, the CDR3 is TGTGCCAGCAGACCTACCCGGAGGGGGGAGCAGTACTTC. It translates to CASRPTRRGEQYF.

This chain joins TRBV12-3 or TRBV12-4 and TRBJ2-2; possible D gene TRBD2, 5 bases. The CDR3 is 16 residues long. The V gene lost 7 bases and the J gene lost 0 bases, with 15 bases spanning the gap. The CDR3 sequence: CASTPARVSNTGELFF. CDR3 DNA: TGTGCCAGCACCCCCGCGAGGGTCTCGAACACCGGGGAGCTGTTTTTT.

The J gene is TRBJ2-2, the V gene TRBV20-1; D ambiguous. Germline V CDR1 and CDR2: DFQATT, SNEGSKA (reference sequence). The length of the CDR3 is 14 residues. The CDR3 loop reads CSALGPLNTGELFF. The CDR3 DNA sequence: TGCAGCGCTCTCGGACCCCTGAACACCGGGGAGCTGTTTTTT.

This clonotype was seen a few times. The gene calls are TRBV18 and TRBJ2-1; 10 bases are a match to TRBD1. Germline V gives CDR1 KGHSH, CDR2 LQKENI. This CDR3 region has 16 residues. V gave up 3 bases and J gave up 8 bases; unmatched junction bases: 10. CDR3 residues: CASSPILGQGLDEQFF. The CDR3 coding sequence is TGTGCCAGCTCACCTATATTGGGACAGGGGTTAGATGAGCAGTTCTTC.

This clonotype has ten or more counts. V and J are TRBV29-1 and TRBJ2-5, with 8 positions matching TRBD2. Per the germline V gene, CDR1 is SQVTM and CDR2 is ANQGSEA. The junction had 2 bases not matched to a gene; V was cut back by 7 bases and J by 1 base. The CDR3 has 12 amino acids. CDR3 in amino acids: CSGREAQETQYF. As DNA, the CDR3 is TGCAGCGGGCGGGAGGCCCAAGAGACCCAGTACTTC.

This sequence joins TRBV12-3 or TRBV12-4 and TRBJ2-7; TRBD1 agrees at 9 bases. The CDR3 spans 16 residues. Trimming removed 5 bases from V and 2 bases from J; junction bases left unmatched: 10. The CDR3, as DNA: TGTGCCAGCAGTAGACGAGCAGGGACAGGGCCCTACGAGCAGTACTTC. This sequence encodes CASSRRAGTGPYEQYF.

The rearrangement links TRBV6-2 or TRBV6-3 to TRBJ1-2; D gene uncertain. V was pared by 2 bases and J by 3 bases, with 7 bases between. Germline CDR1 and CDR2: MNHEY and SVGEGT. The CDR3 totals 13 residues. CDR3 sequence: CASSYGNHYGYTF. Written as DNA, the CDR3 is TGTGCCAGCAGTTACGGAAACCACTATGGCTACACCTTC.

The chain uses TRBV6-1 and TRBJ1-5; no clear D. CDR1 is MNHNS and CDR2 is SASEGT in the germline V gene. The CDR3 covers 13 residues. Trimming took off 3 bases at V and 11 bases at J, with 14 bases between the two ends. The CDR3 DNA sequence: TGTGCCAGCAGTGACCCCGATCTTGTCACCCAGCATTTT. It translates to CASSDPDLVTQHF.